Each of the 12 T cell receptor beta chains below was sequenced from the same sample in a study of neurological immune-mediated disorders (dated by TCRdb to about 2019). Preparation of the library involved 5' RACE. The instrument given in TCRdb is Illumina HiSeq 2500. Using fastp at Q25 and MiXCR, TCRdb reprocessed the public reads and kept productive beta chains. A single entry per CDR3 protein holds the most common genes and DNA from its merged rows. This sample gives under 70,000 distinct CDR3 sequences in total; 3.2% of them show up just once. Roughly 5.2% of the sample goes to the ten largest clones. Sequencing was carried out using PBMCs. The receptors originated from a woman aged 45-60 years with multiple sclerosis.

This clonotype was picked up many times. The genes are TRBV15 and TRBJ2-1; no firm D call. Looked up from germline, CDR1 is LNHNV and CDR2 is YYDKDF (reference sequence). V lost 0 bases and J lost 15, with 12 bases in between. The CDR3 extends over 12 amino acids. The DNA of the CDR3 is TGTGCCACCAGCAGAGAGGGAAACGTGGCGTTCTTC. Its translation is CATSREGNVAFF.

This clonotype was counted many times. The chain links TRBV4-2 to TRBJ2-6; D could derive from TRBD1 or TRBD2 (7 bases each). The CDR3 totals 21 residues. Deletions cut 4 bases from V and 4 bases from J, with 29 bases between. In germline, CDR1 is LGHNA, CDR2 YNFKEQ. CDR3 loop: CASSRGGSQGGSISGANVLTF. CDR3 coding DNA: TGTGCCAGCAGCCGCGGAGGAAGCCAGGGGGGGTCTATTTCCGGGGCCAACGTCCTGACTTTC.

This clonotype has at least ten counts. The chain combines TRBV29-1 with TRBJ2-1, with 9 bases lining up with TRBD1. This CDR3 is built from 17 residues. With 1 base clipped from V and 3 bases from J, the junction kept 10 bases outside the gene matches. Germline values: CDR1 SQVTM, CDR2 ANQGSEA. The CDR3 loop is CSVEGMTGTGIYNEQFF. The CDR3 DNA reads as TGCAGCGTTGAAGGAATGACCGGGACAGGGATCTACAATGAGCAGTTCTTC.

Note on this clonotype: This clone may be a read error of a much larger clone one base away. The CDR3 DNA sequence: TGTGCCAGCAGTTACACACTCGGGACTAGATATTTT. Translation gives CASSYTLGTRYF. V usage is TRBV6-6 and J usage is TRBJ2-3; 8 nucleotides align to TRBD2. The CDR3 extends over 12 amino acids. CDR1 MNHNY and CDR2 SVGAGI come from the germline V gene (reference sequence). Trimming removed 2 bases from V and 15 bases from J; junction bases left unmatched: 7.

The V call is TRBV7-6, the J call TRBJ2-5; D is perhaps TRBD2 (7 bases). The CDR3 spans 14 residues. Trimming took 0 bases from V and 5 from J, leaving 10 bases between them. The germline V gene has CDR1 SGHVS and CDR2 FNYEAQ. The CDR3 loop is CASSLAGGHETQYF. CDR3 bases: TGTGCCAGCAGCTTAGCGGGGGGGCACGAGACCCAGTACTTC.

In this sample, this clonotype turned up many times. The chain recombines TRBV20-1 with TRBJ2-3; 7 bases match TRBD2. Trimming took 0 bases from V and 3 from J; bases not matched to a gene: 15. Germline V gives CDR1 DFQATT, CDR2 SNEGSKA (reference sequence). There are 18 residues in the CDR3. As DNA, the CDR3 is TGCAGTGCTAGAGATGGCGCCGGGAGGTCTTCTGGGACAGATACGCAGTATTTT. Translation: CSARDGAGRSSGTDTQYF.

This clonotype was seen at least ten times. This rearrangement joins TRBV7-2 to TRBJ1-2; no clear D gene. This CDR3 contains 12 residues. CDR1 is SGHTA, CDR2 FQGNSA, per germline. Trimming shortened V by 5 bases and J by 4 bases, and 8 bases separated the two germline ends. CDR3 DNA: TGTGCCAGCAGCCCCGACATCTATGGCTACACCTTC. This codes for CASSPDIYGYTF.

This clonotype came up many times. The chain joins TRBV5-1 to TRBJ2-1, with 13 positions matching TRBD2. Germline values: CDR1 SGHRS, CDR2 YFSETQ. The junction had 7 bases not matched to a gene; V was cut back by 0 bases and J by 7 bases. The CDR3 has 17 residues. The CDR3 DNA reads as TGCGCCAGCAGCTTGGGGATACTAGCGGGAGGGATTAATGAGCAGTTCTTC. The encoded protein is CASSLGILAGGINEQFF.

In its sample, this clonotype was seen many times. The chain employs TRBV10-3 and TRBJ2-3; the match to TRBD2 covers 10 bases. Germline V gene sequence: CDR1 ENHRY, CDR2 SYGVKD. CDR3 length equals 16 residues. Unmatched junction bases numbered 12, after V lost 7 bases and J lost 5 bases. The CDR3: CAIKVGLAGVGDTQYF. CDR3 DNA sequence: TGTGCCATCAAGGTTGGTCTAGCGGGAGTCGGAGATACGCAGTATTTT.

In this sample, this clonotype turned up many times. The J gene is TRBJ2-7, the V gene TRBV2; D gene ambiguous. Germline V lookup: CDR1 SNHLY, CDR2 FYNNEI. CDR3 size: 12 residues. The V gene lost 8 bases and the J gene lost 2 bases, with 10 bases spanning the gap. The DNA of the CDR3 is TGTGCCAGCGCTACCACAACCTACGAGCAGTACTTC. Residues: CASATTTYEQYF.

This clonotype was found many times. CDR3 sequence (DNA): TGTGCCATCAGGGGACAGGGGGTCCGGGACGAACTATACAATGAGCAGTTCTTC. Protein sequence: CAIRGQGVRDELYNEQFF. J is TRBJ2-1 and V is TRBV10-3; 11 positions agree with TRBD1. The V and J ends lost 6 bases and 4 bases, in that order; junction bases with no gene match: 14. This CDR3 spans 18 amino acids. Germline V lookup: CDR1 ENHRY, CDR2 SYGVKD.

This clonotype was found many times. The chain combines TRBV5-6 with TRBJ2-1; 11 nucleotides match TRBD2. This CDR3 comprises 15 residues. CDR1 and CDR2 (germline): SGHDT, YYEEEE. V lost 5 bases and J lost 6; bases outside the gene matches: 7. The DNA for the CDR3 is TGTGCCAGCAGACCCACTAGCGGGAGTATCAATGAGCAGTTCTTC. Its translation: CASRPTSGSINEQFF.